The text below deals with one T cell receptor beta chain. Its antigen is currently not known. Within one base of it there is no much larger clone, and no base qualities were kept. V was cut back by 4 bases and J by 1 base, leaving a gap of 8 bases between them. Via the germline V gene, CDR1 is SGDLS and CDR2 YYNGEE. The CDR3 covers 13 residues, taking in both the cysteine and the phenylalanine. The retained sequence is limited to the CDR3, 39 bases, with the frame set at the first base. This entry comes from a study of sequential checkpoint blockade in melanoma (dated by TCRdb to between 2018 and 2020). Turning to the overall study: Patients were randomized 1:1 to first-line nivolumab followed by ipilimumab (arm A) or ipilimumab followed by nivolumab (arm B). Both trial sequences were followed by maintenance nivolumab. DNA from about 99 pretreatment melanoma tumor samples was subjected to TCRbeta immunosequencing. Approximately 23 patients had matched tumor biopsies taken before treatment and at week 13, after single-agent nivolumab (arm A) or ipilimumab (arm B). In around four fifths of the matched pre- and post-treatment tumor biopsy pairs, both biopsies came from the same lesion.

Overall results and qualifications from the work: The response-prediction model combining TCR metrics and mutation burden needs validation in larger, independent patient cohorts. Among patients in arm A, the nivolumab-first arm, pretreatment tumor TIL clonality was associated with response (P = .04). Within-arm analyses of tumor T-cell fraction were limited by small sample sizes and reduced statistical power. Achieving clinical benefit was about 30 times more likely for patients whose tumor T-cell fraction and clonality increased by week 13. Tumor T-cell fraction and clonality were found to correlate with PD-L1 staining and CD8+ T-cell counts but not with mutational load.

What the treatment or condition label conveys for this sample: randomized to nivolumab then ipilimumab (arm A) or the reverse (arm B). No trial patient had received prior DNA-damaging chemotherapy. CheckMate 064, a randomized, open-label phase II trial of sequential checkpoint blockade, was the source of the samples, all of which came from patients with melanoma. Genomic DNA from formalin-fixed paraffin-embedded (FFPE) tissue samples was used for tumor TCR sequencing. TCRbeta CDR3 regions were immunosequenced from genomic DNA with the immunoSEQ Assay. Before high-throughput sequencing, the genomic DNA was amplified using bias-controlled multiplex PCR. As for the original processing: To quantify the absolute abundance of each unique TCRbeta CDR3 region, the sequences were collapsed and filtered. Clonality was defined as 1 minus Pielou's evenness and was calculated using productive rearrangements only. Tumor T-cell fraction was computed by normalizing TCRbeta template counts to usable DNA, estimated from several housekeeping genes. Clones with significantly greater frequencies in on-treatment versus baseline samples were identified using a previously published method. Here the immuneACCESS table is served through TCRdb, limited to in-frame sequences with V and J called. Missing clones are a known gap in these copies; in checked studies unresolved V genes cover under half, and the rest lacks a known reason. V, J and clone size are taken as reported in that table, and D and trimming were inferred from the DNA itself. The sample yields about 37,000 clones; about 30% were counted once. 1.5% to 2% of the sample is taken by the ten largest.

This specimen was tumor tissue (inferred from file names), taken from a patient given nivolumab and ipilimumab in sequence. The clonotype comes from a human donor with melanoma. The rearranged segments are TRBV9 and TRBJ1-1, with the D gene not clear enough to name. The bases are TGTGCCAGCAGCACAAACACGAACACTGAAGCTTTCTTT. Its product reads: CASSTNTNTEAFF.